Detailed here is one TCR beta chain. Using immunoSEQ multiplex PCR, the repertoire was profiled, and TCRdb retains in-frame clones only, with some absent. This table has 90,000 to 95,000 clones, roughly 93% appearing once. This record comes from a study of T cell changes during pregnancy in multiple sclerosis. The CDR3 extends over 14 amino acids. The ends were cut back, 0 bases at V and 11 bases at J, with 17 bases in the middle. Germline V CDR1 and CDR2: SGHDT, YYEEEE. Sequenced here: peripheral blood, sampled in the third trimester of pregnancy. The receptor's source is a female donor with multiple sclerosis, enrolled in a pregnancy study. The V and J genes are TRBV5-6 and TRBJ1-1, with D possibly being TRBD1 (5 bases). CDR3 DNA: TGTGCCAGCAGCTTGGGGACACGTCGCCCTGGGGCTTTCTTT. This translates into CASSLGTRRPGAFF.